A selection of T cell receptor beta chains follows, all from one sample in a study of cytomegalovirus exposure and HLA in healthy donors. The protocol was immunoSEQ multiplex PCR, while the TCRdb copy is restricted to in-frame clones and leaves out a portion. The sample includes approximately 170,000 clones, roughly 80% of them seen just once. What was sequenced was PBMCs. These receptors were obtained from a male donor in good health and CMV-seronegative. The CDR3 runs from the conserved cysteine through the conserved F or W. A D gene is named only where the DNA matches it firmly. Clone size is stated in some rows and not others, as once, few, many or a class when expanded.

cdr3_aa: CASSLGQTYNEQFF
cdr3_nt: TGTGCCAGCAGTTTAGGGCAGACATACAATGAGCAGTTCTTC
v_call: TRBV28
cdr3_length: 14
d_call: .
j_call: TRBJ2-1
clone_size: once

cdr3_aa: CASQGKGGRRAKNEKLFF
cdr3_nt: TGTGCCAGCCAGGGGAAGGGAGGGCGACGGGCCAAAAATGAAAAACTGTTTTTT
v_call: TRBV27
cdr3_length: 18
d_call: .
j_call: TRBJ1-4
clone_size: .

cdr3_aa: CASSFAQGYIQYF
cdr3_nt: TGTGCCAGCAGCTTCGCACAGGGGTACATTCAGTACTTC
v_call: TRBV11-2
cdr3_length: 13
d_call: TRBD1
j_call: TRBJ2-4
clone_size: .

cdr3_aa: CASSGTSGRGAWTQYF
cdr3_nt: TGTGCCAGCAGCGGGACTAGCGGGAGAGGGGCATGGACCCAGTACTTC
v_call: TRBV2
cdr3_length: 16
d_call: TRBD2
j_call: TRBJ2-5
clone_size: .

cdr3_aa: CASRTEANEKLFF
cdr3_nt: TGTGCCAGCAGAACGGAGGCTAATGAAAAACTGTTTTTT
v_call: TRBV25-1
cdr3_length: 13
d_call: .
j_call: TRBJ1-4
clone_size: .

cdr3_aa: CASSQELAGRADTQYF
cdr3_nt: TGCGCCAGCAGCCAAGAACTGGCGGGGCGTGCAGATACGCAGTATTTT
v_call: TRBV4-1
cdr3_length: 16
d_call: .
j_call: TRBJ2-3
clone_size: .

cdr3_aa: CASSNDRGSGQTQYF
cdr3_nt: TGTGCCAGCAGCAACGACAGGGGATCCGGACAGACCCAGTACTTC
v_call: TRBV5-4
cdr3_length: 15
d_call: TRBD1
j_call: TRBJ2-5
clone_size: .

cdr3_aa: CASSGIRGAGELFF
cdr3_nt: TGTGCCAGCAGCGGAATCCGGGGGGCCGGGGAGCTGTTTTTT
v_call: TRBV4-2
cdr3_length: 14
d_call: TRBD2
j_call: TRBJ2-2
clone_size: .

cdr3_aa: CATSRGRTRPLREQYF
cdr3_nt: TGTGCCACCAGCAGAGGGAGGACTAGGCCCTTGCGCGAGCAGTACTTC
v_call: TRBV15
cdr3_length: 16
d_call: TRBD2
j_call: TRBJ2-7
clone_size: .

cdr3_aa: CASSLLAGATGELFF
cdr3_nt: TGTGCCAGCAGCTTACTAGCGGGAGCCACCGGGGAGCTGTTTTTT
v_call: TRBV7-8
cdr3_length: 15
d_call: TRBD2
j_call: TRBJ2-2
clone_size: .

cdr3_aa: CASSPQGNYNEQFF
cdr3_nt: TGTGCCAGTAGCCCACAGGGGAATTACAATGAGCAGTTCTTC
v_call: TRBV19
cdr3_length: 14
d_call: TRBD1
j_call: TRBJ2-1
clone_size: few

cdr3_aa: CASSPSQAGGSTDTQYF
cdr3_nt: TGTGCCAGCAGCCCCAGCCAAGCGGGGGGCAGCACAGATACGCAGTATTTT
v_call: TRBV7-2
cdr3_length: 17
d_call: TRBD2
j_call: TRBJ2-3
clone_size: .

cdr3_aa: CASSRRSTNEKLFF
cdr3_nt: TGTGCCAGCAGCCGGAGATCAACTAATGAAAAACTGTTTTTT
v_call: TRBV6-5
cdr3_length: 14
d_call: .
j_call: TRBJ1-4
clone_size: few

cdr3_aa: CASTKQGAGQPQHF
cdr3_nt: TGTGCCAGTACCAAGCAGGGGGCTGGTCAGCCCCAGCATTTT
v_call: TRBV19
cdr3_length: 14
d_call: TRBD1
j_call: TRBJ1-5
clone_size: .

cdr3_aa: CASSLVSGSTDTQYF
cdr3_nt: TGTGCCAGCAGCTTAGTTAGCGGGAGCACAGATACGCAGTATTTT
v_call: TRBV7-2
cdr3_length: 15
d_call: TRBD2
j_call: TRBJ2-3
clone_size: .

cdr3_aa: CASSFGDRVYEQYF
cdr3_nt: TGTGCCAGCAGTTTCGGGGACAGGGTCTACGAGCAGTACTTC
v_call: TRBV28
cdr3_length: 14
d_call: TRBD1
j_call: TRBJ2-7
clone_size: .

cdr3_aa: CATSRDRGGGSYEQYF
cdr3_nt: TGTGCCACCAGCAGAGATCGGGGAGGGGGATCCTACGAGCAGTACTTC
v_call: TRBV15
cdr3_length: 16
d_call: .
j_call: TRBJ2-7
clone_size: .

cdr3_aa: CASRLAGEQFF
cdr3_nt: TGTGCCAGCAGACTAGCGGGAGAGCAGTTCTTC
v_call: TRBV6-6
cdr3_length: 11
d_call: TRBD2
j_call: TRBJ2-1
clone_size: .

cdr3_aa: CASSSDRTGYKTQYF
cdr3_nt: TGTGCCAGCAGTTCAGATAGGACAGGGTATAAGACCCAGTACTTC
v_call: TRBV28
cdr3_length: 15
d_call: TRBD1
j_call: TRBJ2-5
clone_size: .

cdr3_aa: CASRSGHPSSYNSPLHF
cdr3_nt: TGTGCCAGCCGCTCGGGACACCCGAGCTCCTATAATTCACCCCTCCACTTT
v_call: TRBV5-4
cdr3_length: 17
d_call: .
j_call: TRBJ1-6
clone_size: .

cdr3_aa: CAWSPIRKTQGQGPYGYTF
cdr3_nt: TGTGCCTGGAGTCCTATTAGAAAAACCCAAGGACAGGGTCCCTATGGCTACACCTTC
v_call: TRBV30
cdr3_length: 19
d_call: TRBD1
j_call: TRBJ1-2
clone_size: .

cdr3_aa: CASSVSGQGTDTQYF
cdr3_nt: TGTGCCAGCAGCGTATCGGGACAGGGAACAGATACGCAGTATTTT
v_call: TRBV9
cdr3_length: 15
d_call: TRBD1
j_call: TRBJ2-3
clone_size: .

cdr3_aa: CASSLRLAETQYF
cdr3_nt: TGTGCCAGCAGCTTACGACTGGCAGAGACCCAGTACTTC
v_call: TRBV13
cdr3_length: 13
d_call: .
j_call: TRBJ2-5
clone_size: .

cdr3_aa: CATSRETFRLVYNEQFF
cdr3_nt: TGTGCCACCAGCAGAGAAACTTTTCGACTAGTCTACAATGAGCAGTTCTTC
v_call: TRBV15
cdr3_length: 17
d_call: .
j_call: TRBJ2-1
clone_size: .

cdr3_aa: CASSEWRIGGDTIYF
cdr3_nt: TGTGCCAGCAGTGAATGGAGGATCGGGGGGGACACCATATATTTT
v_call: TRBV25-1
cdr3_length: 15
d_call: .
j_call: TRBJ1-3
clone_size: .

cdr3_aa: CASSLPGGNNEQFF
cdr3_nt: TGTGCCAGCAGCTTGCCCGGGGGTAACAATGAGCAGTTCTTC
v_call: TRBV5-4
cdr3_length: 14
d_call: .
j_call: TRBJ2-1
clone_size: .

cdr3_aa: CASSLSVTQNTEAFF
cdr3_nt: TGTGCCAGCAGTTTATCTGTGACACAAAACACTGAAGCTTTCTTT
v_call: TRBV28
cdr3_length: 15
d_call: .
j_call: TRBJ1-1
clone_size: .

cdr3_aa: CASSIGMSLVATDTQYF
cdr3_nt: TGTGCCAGTAGTATCGGGATGAGCTTAGTAGCCACAGATACGCAGTATTTT
v_call: TRBV19
cdr3_length: 17
d_call: .
j_call: TRBJ2-3
clone_size: .

cdr3_aa: CASSPWTGHTGELFF
cdr3_nt: TGCGCCAGCAGCCCCTGGACAGGGCACACCGGGGAGCTGTTTTTT
v_call: TRBV4-3
cdr3_length: 15
d_call: TRBD1
j_call: TRBJ2-2
clone_size: .

cdr3_aa: CAWSPPPGHLHF
cdr3_nt: TGTGCCTGGAGTCCCCCCCCGGGACACCTCCACTTT
v_call: TRBV30
cdr3_length: 12
d_call: .
j_call: TRBJ1-6
clone_size: .

cdr3_aa: CASSLRGRVEVAEAFF
cdr3_nt: TGTGCCAGCAGCTTAAGGGGGAGGGTTGAGGTGGCTGAAGCTTTCTTT
v_call: TRBV7-6
cdr3_length: 16
d_call: .
j_call: TRBJ1-1
clone_size: .

cdr3_aa: CASSTGQGGDGYTF
cdr3_nt: TGCGCCAGCAGCACTGGACAGGGGGGGGATGGCTACACCTTC
v_call: TRBV5-1
cdr3_length: 14
d_call: TRBD1
j_call: TRBJ1-2
clone_size: once

cdr3_aa: CASSPEPTGPYTF
cdr3_nt: TGTGCCAGCTCACCCGAACCGACAGGGCCGTACACCTTC
v_call: TRBV18
cdr3_length: 13
d_call: TRBD1
j_call: TRBJ1-2
clone_size: .

cdr3_aa: CASSLEQGPNSNQPQHF
cdr3_nt: TGTGCCAGCAGCTTAGAGCAGGGGCCGAATAGCAATCAGCCCCAGCATTTT
v_call: TRBV7-2
cdr3_length: 17
d_call: .
j_call: TRBJ1-5
clone_size: .

cdr3_aa: CASSQMRGKANYGYTF
cdr3_nt: TGCGCCAGCAGCCAGATGAGAGGGAAGGCTAACTATGGCTACACCTTC
v_call: TRBV4-1
cdr3_length: 16
d_call: .
j_call: TRBJ1-2
clone_size: few

cdr3_aa: CASSGDRYEQYF
cdr3_nt: TGTGCCAGCAGTGGGGACAGGTACGAGCAGTACTTC
v_call: TRBV28
cdr3_length: 12
d_call: TRBD1
j_call: TRBJ2-7
clone_size: .

cdr3_aa: CASSLTLGGDNEKLFF
cdr3_nt: TGCGCCAGCAGCTTGACCTTGGGAGGGGATAATGAAAAACTGTTTTTT
v_call: TRBV5-1
cdr3_length: 16
d_call: .
j_call: TRBJ1-4
clone_size: once

cdr3_aa: CAGGTGQPQHF
cdr3_nt: TGTGCCGGGGGGACAGGACAGCCCCAGCATTTT
v_call: TRBV6-1
cdr3_length: 11
d_call: TRBD1
j_call: TRBJ1-5
clone_size: few

cdr3_aa: CASSPHPTQVNTGELFF
cdr3_nt: TGTGCCAGCAGCCCCCATCCTACTCAGGTGAACACCGGGGAGCTGTTTTTT
v_call: TRBV7-7
cdr3_length: 17
d_call: .
j_call: TRBJ2-2
clone_size: .

cdr3_aa: CASSNSGQGSYNSPLHF
cdr3_nt: TGTGCCAGCAGCAATAGTGGGCAGGGGAGTTATAATTCACCCCTCCACTTT
v_call: TRBV7-9
cdr3_length: 17
d_call: .
j_call: TRBJ1-6
clone_size: .

cdr3_aa: CAISPSRSYNSPLHF
cdr3_nt: TGTGCCATCAGTCCGAGCCGCTCCTATAATTCACCCCTCCACTTT
v_call: TRBV10-3
cdr3_length: 15
d_call: .
j_call: TRBJ1-6
clone_size: .

cdr3_aa: CASSLGTRVYQETQYF
cdr3_nt: TGTGCCAGCAGCTTAGGTACGAGGGTGTACCAAGAGACCCAGTACTTC
v_call: TRBV7-9
cdr3_length: 16
d_call: .
j_call: TRBJ2-5
clone_size: .

cdr3_aa: CASSQKGGQGFPGELFF
cdr3_nt: TGTGCCAGCAGTCAAAAAGGCGGACAGGGGTTTCCCGGGGAGCTGTTTTTT
v_call: TRBV7-6
cdr3_length: 17
d_call: TRBD1
j_call: TRBJ2-2
clone_size: .

cdr3_aa: CAGQDLLGTEAFF
cdr3_nt: TGTGCCGGACAGGATTTATTAGGGACTGAAGCTTTCTTT
v_call: TRBV5-4
cdr3_length: 13
d_call: TRBD1
j_call: TRBJ1-1
clone_size: .

cdr3_aa: CASSEATGTGVCGQYF
cdr3_nt: TGTGCCAGCAGTGAAGCGACGGGGACAGGGGTATGCGGGCAGTACTTC
v_call: TRBV6-1
cdr3_length: 16
d_call: TRBD1
j_call: TRBJ2-7
clone_size: .

cdr3_aa: CASSLVLRGGTGELFF
cdr3_nt: TGTGCCAGCAGCTTGGTGTTGCGGGGGGGAACCGGGGAGCTGTTTTTT
v_call: TRBV5-6
cdr3_length: 16
d_call: TRBD2
j_call: TRBJ2-2
clone_size: few

cdr3_aa: CASSLDRVGEQYF
cdr3_nt: TGTGCCAGCAGCTTGGACAGGGTAGGCGAGCAGTACTTC
v_call: TRBV5-4
cdr3_length: 13
d_call: .
j_call: TRBJ2-7
clone_size: few

cdr3_aa: CASSLLRGSTDTQYF
cdr3_nt: TGTGCCAGCAGTTTATTGCGGGGTAGCACAGATACGCAGTATTTT
v_call: TRBV27
cdr3_length: 15
d_call: .
j_call: TRBJ2-3
clone_size: .

cdr3_aa: CASSVAGQGVGNEQFF
cdr3_nt: TGTGCCAGCAGCGTAGCGGGACAGGGGGTAGGCAATGAGCAGTTCTTC
v_call: TRBV9
cdr3_length: 16
d_call: TRBD1
j_call: TRBJ2-1
clone_size: few

cdr3_aa: CATSRGQDSGANVLTF
cdr3_nt: TGTGCCACCAGCAGAGGACAGGACTCTGGGGCCAACGTCCTGACTTTC
v_call: TRBV15
cdr3_length: 16
d_call: .
j_call: TRBJ2-6
clone_size: few

cdr3_aa: CASSYSGTGQETQYF
cdr3_nt: TGTGCCAGCAGTTACTCTGGGACAGGGCAGGAGACCCAGTACTTC
v_call: TRBV6-5
cdr3_length: 15
d_call: TRBD1
j_call: TRBJ2-5
clone_size: .

cdr3_aa: CASSPDSQETQYF
cdr3_nt: TGTGCCAGCAGCCCTGACAGCCAAGAGACCCAGTACTTC
v_call: TRBV7-8
cdr3_length: 13
d_call: .
j_call: TRBJ2-5
clone_size: few

cdr3_aa: CASSQQRGGNYEQYF
cdr3_nt: TGCGCCAGCAGCCAGCAGAGGGGAGGGAACTACGAGCAGTACTTC
v_call: TRBV4-1
cdr3_length: 15
d_call: TRBD2
j_call: TRBJ2-7
clone_size: .